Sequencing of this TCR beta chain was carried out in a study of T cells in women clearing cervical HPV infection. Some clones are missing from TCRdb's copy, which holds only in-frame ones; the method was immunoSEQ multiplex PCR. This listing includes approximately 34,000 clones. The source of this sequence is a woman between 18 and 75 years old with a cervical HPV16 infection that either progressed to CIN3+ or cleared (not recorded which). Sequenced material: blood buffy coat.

The CDR3 loop is CAIRGSNQPQHF. The sequenced CDR3 bases are TGTGCCATCAGGGGCAGCAATCAGCCC. V usage is TRBV10-3 and J usage is TRBJ1-5, with no clear D. The CDR3 end is not reached by the read, which stops 3 residues before it; the germline J gene fills it in. V was shortened by 6 bases and J by 1 base, with 4 bases between the two germline ends. Germline V lookup: CDR1 ENHRY, CDR2 SYGVKD. The CDR3 sequence is 12 residues long.